The 27 T cell receptor beta chains below all came from one sample that was sequenced in a study of blood T cell repertoires in COVID-19. Sequencing used immunoSEQ multiplex PCR; TCRdb keeps in-frame clones, though not all of them. The table lists about 52,000 clones, roughly 84% of them singletons. The sequencing sample was made of peripheral blood. The receptors shown here come from a human donor with active COVID-19. The donor label of this sample is uncertain.

CDR3 nucleotide sequence: TGTGCCAGCAGCTTAAAGGGGCCCGCAGTTGAAGCTTTCTTT. Translation: CASSLKGPAVEAFF. The V and J genes are TRBV7-9 and TRBJ1-1; possibly TRBD1 for D (5 bases). This CDR3 has 14 amino acids. The V end lost 2 bases, the J end lost 7 bases, and 14 bases lay between the germline ends. In germline, CDR1 is SEHNR, CDR2 FQNEAQ (reference sequence).

V usage is TRBV5-4 and J usage is TRBJ2-5; D possibly corresponds to TRBD2 (5 bases). CDR3 size: 13 residues. V lost 1 base and J lost 1, with 5 bases in between. From germline, CDR1 is SGHNT and CDR2 YYREEE (reference sequence). The DNA of the CDR3 is TGTGCCAGCAGCTTGCGGGGCCAAGAGACCCAGTACTTC. Translating gives CASSLRGQETQYF.

The gene calls are TRBV13 and TRBJ2-5; 7 bases agree with TRBD2. The CDR3 length is 16 residues. Germline V lookup: CDR1 PRHDT, CDR2 FYEKMQ (reference sequence). Losses at the gene ends were 5 bases for V and 7 bases for J; bases not matched to a gene: 16. CDR3 nucleotides: TGTGCCAGCAGCCCCTCCCGGGCTAGCGGTGCGCGGACCCAGTACTTC. Protein: CASSPSRASGARTQYF.

The chain uses TRBV6-2 or TRBV6-3 and TRBJ2-1; the D gene is possibly TRBD2 (6 bases). The CDR3 length is 15 residues. Trimming stripped 6 bases from V and 0 bases from J, with 12 bases between. Per germline, CDR1 MNHEY and CDR2 SVGEGT. The CDR3 nucleotides read TGTGCCAGCAGGCCTGCCGGGGGCTCCTACAATGAGCAGTTCTTC. This codes for CASRPAGGSYNEQFF.

The chain carries TRBV4-2 and TRBJ2-2; perhaps TRBD2 as D (5 bases). The V end lost 4 bases, the J end lost 0 bases, and 18 bases lay between the germline ends. CDR1 is LGHNA, CDR2 YNFKEQ, per germline. The CDR3 length is 18 residues. The CDR3 protein is CASSRAGVWTPNTGELFF. CDR3 DNA sequence: TGTGCCAGCAGCCGAGCTGGCGTCTGGACTCCGAACACCGGGGAGCTGTTTTTT.

The chain links TRBV6-1 to TRBJ1-2; D may be TRBD1 (5 bases). V shed 0 bases and J shed 8 bases, with 10 bases lying between them. The germline gives CDR1 MNHNS, CDR2 SASEGT. The CDR3 contains 13 residues. The CDR3 sequence is CASSEAQGRGYTF. CDR3 DNA: TGTGCCAGCAGTGAAGCGCAGGGCCGGGGCTACACCTTC.

The CDR3 sequence is CASKGGTVYTEAFF. CDR3 DNA: TGTGCCAGCAAAGGAGGGACGGTATACACTGAAGCTTTCTTT. This chain links TRBV6-5 with TRBJ1-1, with D tentatively TRBD1 (5 bases). Germline V gene lookup returns CDR1 MNHEY and CDR2 SVGAGI. The CDR3 is made up of 14 amino acids. Trimming shortened V by 7 bases and J by 3 bases, and 15 bases separated the two germline ends.

The rearrangement joins TRBV7-2 to TRBJ1-4; D unclear. V lost 5 bases to trimming and J lost 5 bases, with 15 bases between them. CDR3 length equals 15 residues. Germline V lookup: CDR1 SGHTA, CDR2 FQGNSA. This CDR3 is CASSPNPHLNEKLFF. The CDR3 coding sequence is TGTGCCAGCAGCCCTAACCCCCATTTAAATGAAAAACTGTTTTTT.

The V gene is TRBV20-1, the J gene TRBJ1-1; the D gene is possibly TRBD1 (5 bases). Trimming pared 6 bases from V and 8 bases from J, leaving 13 bases between. The CDR3 totals 11 residues. CDR1 is DFQATT, CDR2 SNEGSKA, per germline (reference sequence). The CDR3 bases are TGCAGTGCGGGGCCTCCCCGAGAAGCTTTCTTT. Its protein product is CSAGPPREAFF.

This chain joins TRBV5-4 and TRBJ1-5; D possibly corresponds to TRBD1 (6 bases). The length of the CDR3 is 14 residues. Germline-derived CDR1 and CDR2 are SGHNT and YYREEE (reference sequence). V dropped 0 bases and J dropped 7 bases, with 11 bases sitting between them. CDR3 nucleotides: TGTGCCAGCAGCTTGGACAGGGCACAACAGCCCCAGCATTTT. Translating gives CASSLDRAQQPQHF.

The V gene is TRBV19, the J gene TRBJ2-1, with D maybe TRBD2 (6 bases). Per germline, CDR1 LNHDA and CDR2 SQIVND (reference sequence). The CDR3 length is 15 residues. V lost 7 bases to trimming and J lost 4 bases, with 17 bases between them. CDR3 in amino acids: CASMEGPGQYNEQFF. CDR3 nucleotide sequence: TGTGCCAGTATGGAGGGGCCAGGGCAGTACAATGAGCAGTTCTTC.

CDR3 DNA sequence: TGCGCCAGCAGCTTAGCGGGGCGATACCAAGAGACCCAGTACTTC. This gives the protein CASSLAGRYQETQYF. This chain links TRBV5-1 with TRBJ2-5; the match to TRBD2 covers 7 bases. J was trimmed by 0 bases and V by 2 bases; bases with no gene match: 4. Per the germline V gene, CDR1 is SGHRS and CDR2 is YFSETQ. This CDR3 comprises 15 residues.

The chain has TRBV5-4 and TRBJ1-1; 8 positions agree with TRBD1. With V trimmed by 4 bases and J by 2 bases, 7 bases remained unmatched. Germline V CDR1 and CDR2: SGHNT, YYREEE (reference sequence). The CDR3 runs to 15 residues. The CDR3: CASSPPGGGNTEAFF. The CDR3 nucleotides read TGTGCCAGCAGCCCTCCAGGGGGCGGAAACACTGAAGCTTTCTTT.

The chain links TRBV7-2 to TRBJ1-2; 10 bases align to TRBD1. The CDR3 sequence is 16 residues long. Germline CDR1 and CDR2: SGHTA and FQGNSA. The junction had 10 bases not matched to a gene; V was cut back by 5 bases and J by 4 bases. The CDR3 nucleotides read TGTGCCAGCAGCATCCTAGGACAGGGGGTTCTCTATGGCTACACCTTC. Translated, it gives CASSILGQGVLYGYTF.

This chain joins TRBV6-6 and TRBJ1-2, with D possibly matching TRBD1 (5 bases). This CDR3 is 12 amino acids long. V was trimmed by 8 bases and J by 5 bases, leaving 12 bases between them. Germline assignment: CDR1 MNHNY and CDR2 SVGAGI (reference sequence). The CDR3 DNA is TGTGCCAGCTTCGCCAGGGTTTATGGCTACACCTTC. The encoded protein is CASFARVYGYTF.

This chain uses TRBV19 with TRBJ1-5; possible D gene TRBD1, 5 bases. The CDR3 is made up of 14 amino acids. V was cut by 3 bases and J by 7 bases, with 13 bases left in between. CDR1 LNHDA and CDR2 SQIVND come from the germline V gene (reference sequence). The CDR3 sequence is CASSMRWGGQPQHF. CDR3 in DNA: TGTGCCAGTAGTATGAGGTGGGGGGGGCAGCCCCAGCATTTT.

The chain links TRBV3-1 (or the pseudogene TRBV3-2) to TRBJ2-3; 7 bases fit TRBD2. V shed 1 base and J 7 bases; nucleotides not matched to a gene: 11. The CDR3 length is 16 residues. Germline V gene sequence: CDR1 LGHDT, CDR2 YNNKEL (reference sequence). This CDR3 is CASSQGSLAGEYTQYF. CDR3 in DNA: TGTGCCAGCAGCCAAGGCTCCCTGGCGGGGGAGTATACGCAGTATTTT.

V gene TRBV7-3 combines with J gene TRBJ1-4; D may be TRBD1 (6 bases). Germline-derived CDR1 and CDR2 are SGHTA and FQGTGA. The CDR3 has 15 residues. V lost 8 bases and J 4 bases, leaving 17 bases between the germline ends. CDR3 sequence reads: CASFNGTRINEKLFF. For the CDR3, the DNA is TGTGCCAGCTTCAACGGGACAAGGATTAATGAAAAACTGTTTTTT. Supplemented by reference TRBV7-3 and TRBJ1-4, the full variable domain reads GAGVSQTPSNKVTEKGKYVELRCDPISGHTALYWYRQSLGQGPEFLIYFQGTGAADDSGLPNDRFFAVRPEGSVSTLKIQRTERGDSAVYLCASFNGTRINEKLFFGSGTQLSVL.

The chain joins TRBV3-1 (or the pseudogene TRBV3-2) to TRBJ2-7; D is uncertain. Germline values: CDR1 LGHDT, CDR2 YNNKEL (reference sequence). The CDR3 is made up of 12 amino acids. V was shortened by 3 bases and J by 6 bases, with 9 bases between the two germline ends. This CDR3 is CASSHGEAEQYF. The CDR3 DNA follows: TGTGCCAGCAGCCACGGAGAGGCCGAGCAGTACTTC.

J is TRBJ2-4 and V is TRBV28; D call uncertain. Trimming removed 2 bases at V and 1 base at J, with 3 bases between. The CDR3 is 13 amino acids. From germline, CDR1 is MDHEN and CDR2 SYDVKM. The CDR3 DNA sequence: TGTGCCAGCAGTTTACGTGCCAAAAACATTCAGTACTTC. Translation gives CASSLRAKNIQYF.

The chain is built from TRBV7-3 and TRBJ1-6, with 7 nucleotides matching TRBD1. The CDR3 covers 15 residues. V shed 5 bases and J 5 bases; nucleotides not matched to a gene: 6. Germline loops: CDR1 SGHTA, CDR2 FQGTGA. The CDR3 region is CASSPTGQNNSPLHF. The CDR3 DNA sequence: TGTGCCAGCAGCCCCACGGGACAGAATAATTCACCCCTCCACTTT.

The J gene is TRBJ2-1, the V gene TRBV2, with TRBD1 matching over 7 bases. The CDR3 sequence is 14 residues long. Germline V gene data show CDR1 as SNHLY and CDR2 as FYNNEI. J was trimmed by 5 bases and V by 11 bases; bases with no gene match: 12. The CDR3 sequence: CAGDSGTDNNEQFF. CDR3 coding DNA: TGTGCCGGTGACTCCGGGACAGATAACAATGAGCAGTTCTTC.

The chain links TRBV18 to TRBJ1-1, with 8 bases lining up with TRBD1. Germline assignment: CDR1 KGHSH and CDR2 LQKENI. V lost 4 bases and J lost 10; bases outside the gene matches: 17. CDR3 length: 16 amino acids. CDR3 region: CASSQQTIPGQASAFF. Here the CDR3 DNA reads TGTGCCAGCTCACAACAGACAATACCGGGACAGGCTTCAGCTTTCTTT.

The rearrangement joins TRBV15 to TRBJ1-1, with D perhaps TRBD1 (6 bases). V was shortened by 4 bases and J by 3 bases, with 36 bases between the two germline ends. Germline values: CDR1 LNHNV, CDR2 YYDKDF (reference sequence). This CDR3 comprises 22 residues. The CDR3 DNA reads as TGTGCCACCAGCATCCCCTCCCCATTCGAACCGGGACAAAGGGTCCTGGACACTGAAGCTTTCTTT. Translating it yields CATSIPSPFEPGQRVLDTEAFF.

The rearrangement links TRBV4-1 to TRBJ2-7; 8 nucleotides align to TRBD2. This CDR3 is built from 16 residues. Germline V gene data show CDR1 as MGHRA and CDR2 as YSYEKL. Trimming cost V 4 bases and J 0 bases; bases outside gene matches: 8. CDR3 protein: CASSPGPGGASYEQYF. The CDR3 coding sequence is TGCGCCAGCAGCCCAGGCCCCGGGGGGGCCTCCTACGAGCAGTACTTC.

This clone was observed a few times. CDR3 sequence (DNA): TGCAGTGCTAGTCCAGGTTATAGCAATCAGCCCCAGCATTTT. This encodes CSASPGYSNQPQHF. This sequence joins TRBV20-1 and TRBJ1-5; D unresolved. Trimming cost V 3 bases and J 0 bases, with 9 bases left between them. This CDR3 region has 14 residues. Germline assignment: CDR1 DFQATT and CDR2 SNEGSKA (reference sequence).

This clone has a single count. The CDR3 region has the DNA TGTGCCAGCAGATCCTCCGGGAGAAGGGGAGAGACCCAGTACTTC. Translation gives CASRSSGRRGETQYF. The rearrangement links TRBV7-8 to TRBJ2-5, with a tentative D call TRBD2 (6 bases). The CDR3 is made up of 15 amino acids. CDR1 SGHVS and CDR2 FQNEAQ come from the germline V gene. Trimming cost V 6 bases and J 4 bases, with 18 bases left between them.